There are a few counts of the clone carrying this T cell receptor beta chain. This entry belongs to a study of blood T cell repertoires in COVID-19. Across the study: Sample material is recorded as cDNA or gDNA derived from T cells, B-cell-depleted T cells, or PBMCs.

The CDR3 extends over 14 amino acids. Germline V gene sequence: CDR1 PRHDT, CDR2 FYEKMQ (reference sequence). Trimming removed 4 bases at V and 5 bases at J, with 14 bases between. How the authors handled the data: Estimation of nucleated cell counts was performed using reference gene primer amplification. TCRdb keeps only in-frame clones here, not all; method: immunoSEQ multiplex PCR. V and J calls and clone size are those listed in that table; D and trimming were worked out from the DNA. The sample comprises roughly 340,000 clones, approximately 92% of which are singletons, and less than 1.2% rests with the top ten. Participants were aged about 18 to 100 years from approximately 24 US areas.

This sequence joins TRBV13 and TRBJ1-1, with TRBD1 as a possible D gene (6 bases). This clonotype was obtained from a man younger than 35 who had recovered from COVID-19. Sequencing used PBMCs or T cells enriched from blood (not recorded which). The CDR3 loop reads CASSSQGRGTEAFF. For the CDR3, the DNA is TGTGCCAGCAGCTCTCAGGGAAGGGGGACTGAAGCTTTCTTT.